A selection of T cell receptor beta chains follows, all from one sample in a study of identical twins. TCRdb fed the 5' RACE reads into MiXCR, producing one record per CDR3 protein. The table lists 250,000 or so distinct CDR3 sequences, approximately 8% of them singletons. The same sample was also used in a study of yellow fever vaccine responses in identical twins.

Sequencing input: CD8+ T cells sorted from blood. The receptors were sampled from a young woman in good health. The CDR3 runs from the conserved cysteine through the conserved F or W. Each record gives: V gene, D gene, J gene, clone size, CDR3 DNA, CDR3 protein. The D gene is left open where the match is weak. Clone sizes are given selectively: once, few, many, or a class where the clone is expanded.

TRBV3-1	TRBD2	TRBJ2-5	-	TGTGCCTCCACCCAAGGAGATAGCGGGAGGGCCCGTGAGACCCAGTACTTC	CASTQGDSGRARETQYF
TRBV7-9	TRBD1	TRBJ2-3	many	TGTGCCAGCAGCTTAGCTGGGGACAGGGTGTCGGCGGCTACGCAGTATTTT	CASSLAGDRVSAATQYF
TRBV29-1	-	TRBJ2-7	few	TGCAACGTTGTGGTACCTAACTCCTACGAGCAGTACTTC	CNVVVPNSYEQYF
TRBV4-2	-	TRBJ2-2	few	TGTGCCAGCAGCCAAGATACTCCCCTAACGAACACCGGGGAGCTGTTTTTT	CASSQDTPLTNTGELFF
TRBV9	TRBD2	TRBJ2-3	-	TGTGCCAGCAGCGAGAGAGAGACTAGCCGTGTGGATACGCAGTATTTT	CASSERETSRVDTQYF
TRBV6-2/TRBV6-3	-	TRBJ2-2	few	TGTGCCAGCAGCCAAGTGGTCACCGGGGAGCTGTTTTTT	CASSQVVTGELFF
TRBV5-5	-	TRBJ2-5	few	TGTGCCAGCAGCTTGGCGAGGGGGAGGGACCAAGAGACCCAGTACTTC	CASSLARGRDQETQYF
TRBV7-2	TRBD2	TRBJ2-5	-	TGTGCCAGCAGCCACTCTAGCGGGGTCGAGACCCAGTACTTC	CASSHSSGVETQYF
TRBV2	-	TRBJ2-7	few	TGTGCCAGCAGTGAAGCGCAGGGTCCCTACGAGCAGTACTTC	CASSEAQGPYEQYF
TRBV28	-	TRBJ2-1	many	TGTGCCAGCAACCGGGACCAATACAATGAGCAGTTCTTC	CASNRDQYNEQFF
TRBV7-6	-	TRBJ2-3	-	TGTGCCAGCAGCTTAGCGATGACACTGGGGGAAAATACGCAGTATTTT	CASSLAMTLGENTQYF
TRBV29-1	-	TRBJ1-2	many	TGCAGCGTTGACTTATGGGGGCCGACAAGTAACTATGGCTACACCTTC	CSVDLWGPTSNYGYTF
TRBV7-9	TRBD2	TRBJ2-5	-	TGTGCCAGCAGCGAGGGACTAGCGGGGCAAGAGACCCAGTACTTC	CASSEGLAGQETQYF
TRBV11-2	-	TRBJ2-1	-	TGTGCCAGCAGCTACAACCGGGTGCCTTTCTTC	CASSYNRVPFF
TRBV12-3/TRBV12-4	-	TRBJ2-6	few	TGTGCCAGCAGTTGGGGACACCCGAACGTCCTGACTTTC	CASSWGHPNVLTF
TRBV11-2	TRBD2	TRBJ2-1	few	TGTGCCAGCAGCTTAAGTTCGGTAACAGCGGGAGGTTGGAATGAGCAGTTCTTC	CASSLSSVTAGGWNEQFF
TRBV6-1	-	TRBJ2-1	-	TGTGCCAGCAGCCGGGGACCAACCCCCTACAATGAGCAGTTCTTC	CASSRGPTPYNEQFF
TRBV20-1	-	TRBJ2-5	few	TGCAGCATATCCCCGGGGGTGTACCAAGAGACCCAGTACTTC	CSISPGVYQETQYF
TRBV7-2	TRBD2	TRBJ2-7	few	TGTGCCAGCAGCTTAATGGGAGGGACTAGTCGCGAGCAGTACTTC	CASSLMGGTSREQYF
TRBV7-9	-	TRBJ2-7	few	TGTGCCAGCAGCCAGATTGGGGCCCGAAATTACGAGCAGTACTTC	CASSQIGARNYEQYF
TRBV27	TRBD2	TRBJ2-4	-	TGTGCCAGCAGTGCTGCGGGGGGGCCCAAAAACATTCAGTACTTC	CASSAAGGPKNIQYF
TRBV11-2	TRBD1	TRBJ2-5	few	TGTGCCAGCAGCTTATCTACAGGGGAAGAGACCCAGTACTTC	CASSLSTGEETQYF
TRBV27	-	TRBJ2-6	-	TGTGCCAGCAGTCTAGGGTTTGGGGCCAACGTCCTGACTTTC	CASSLGFGANVLTF
TRBV4-1	-	TRBJ2-5	many	TGCGCCAGCAGCCAAGATTCCGGGGCCAGCTATGTCGGGACCCAGTACTTC	CASSQDSGASYVGTQYF
TRBV5-1	-	TRBJ2-2	many	TGCGCCAGCAGCTTGTTTCCCCAGGAGAACACCGGGGAGCTGTTTTTT	CASSLFPQENTGELFF
TRBV7-9	-	TRBJ2-3	-	TGTGCCAGCAGCTTGATAGCGACTAGCACAGATACGCAGTATTTT	CASSLIATSTDTQYF
TRBV9	TRBD2	TRBJ2-1	many	TGTGCCAGCAGCCCGACTAGCGGGAGGCTCGATGAGCAGTTCTTC	CASSPTSGRLDEQFF
TRBV27	-	TRBJ2-5	few	TGTGCCAGCAGTTTTTGGGACAAGCAAGAGACCCAGTACTTC	CASSFWDKQETQYF
TRBV7-2	-	TRBJ2-3	few	TGTGCCAGCAGCCTCCGGGGCAGGGTGGCAGATACGCAGTATTTT	CASSLRGRVADTQYF
TRBV27	TRBD2	TRBJ2-1	few	TGTGCCAGCAGTCCTCACCGGACTAGCGGGGTTTACAATGAGCAGTTCTTC	CASSPHRTSGVYNEQFF
TRBV6-4	-	TRBJ2-2	-	TGTGCCAGCAGTGACTCAGGGTCGGCGAACACCGGGGAGCTGTTTTTT	CASSDSGSANTGELFF
TRBV29-1	TRBD1	TRBJ2-7	-	TGCAGCGTTTGGGGACAGGGGGCGAGGGGGCCTTACGAGCAGTACTTC	CSVWGQGARGPYEQYF
TRBV5-1	-	TRBJ1-2	few	TGCGCCTCCCAGGGACCGTCTGGCTACACCTTC	CASQGPSGYTF
TRBV4-1	-	TRBJ1-4	-	TGCGCCAGCAGCCAAGACCCGGGTCTCGGGGAAAAACTGTTTTTT	CASSQDPGLGEKLFF
TRBV12-3/TRBV12-4	TRBD1	TRBJ1-2	many	TGTGCCAGCAGTTTTACAGGGGACTATGGCTACACCTTC	CASSFTGDYGYTF
TRBV12-3/TRBV12-4	TRBD1	TRBJ1-5	many	TGTGCCAGCAGTTCACAGGGGCCGTCTTCGGCCCAGCATTTT	CASSSQGPSSAQHF
TRBV3-1	-	TRBJ2-5	-	TGTGCCAGCAGCCAAGGGCTGGTATCGGGGGACCGGGCAGAGACCCAGTACTTC	CASSQGLVSGDRAETQYF
TRBV24-1	-	TRBJ2-1	many	TGTGCCACCAGTGATAACGACGGGAATGAGCAGTTCTTC	CATSDNDGNEQFF
TRBV7-6	-	TRBJ1-1	-	TGTGCCAGCAGCTCCTCGGGGGCCACTGAAGCTTTCTTT	CASSSSGATEAFF
TRBV12-3/TRBV12-4	-	TRBJ2-7	many	TGTGCCAGCAGTTTAGGCTCTACACCTCGCTACGAGCAGTACTTC	CASSLGSTPRYEQYF
TRBV19	-	TRBJ1-2	few	TGTGCCAGTAGTATAGACCTGACAGGAAGCTATGGCTACACCTTC	CASSIDLTGSYGYTF
TRBV24-1	-	TRBJ1-2	many	TGTGCCACCAGTTCCGGTTTTTATGGCTACACCTTC	CATSSGFYGYTF
TRBV28	TRBD2	TRBJ2-5	few	TGTGCCAGCAGTTGGGAGCGGGAGGGCCGGGAGACCCAGTACTTC	CASSWEREGRETQYF
TRBV5-1	-	TRBJ2-3	-	TGCGCCAGCAGCTTCCGAGTCGCCCTATCTAGCACAGATACGCAGTATTTT	CASSFRVALSSTDTQYF
TRBV5-1	TRBD2	TRBJ2-7	-	TGCGCCAGCAGCTTGGAGGGGAGACTAGCGGGCGACTACGAGCAGTACTTC	CASSLEGRLAGDYEQYF